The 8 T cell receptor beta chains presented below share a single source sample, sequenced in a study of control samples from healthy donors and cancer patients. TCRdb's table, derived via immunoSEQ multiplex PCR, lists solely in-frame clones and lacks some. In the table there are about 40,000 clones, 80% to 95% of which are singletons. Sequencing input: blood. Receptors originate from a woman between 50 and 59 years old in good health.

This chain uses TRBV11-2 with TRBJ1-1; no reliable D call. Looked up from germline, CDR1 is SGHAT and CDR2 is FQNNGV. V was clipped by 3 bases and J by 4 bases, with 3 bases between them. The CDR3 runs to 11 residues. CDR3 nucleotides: TGTGCCAGCAGCTTTTTCACTGAAGCTTTCTTT. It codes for CASSFFTEAFF.

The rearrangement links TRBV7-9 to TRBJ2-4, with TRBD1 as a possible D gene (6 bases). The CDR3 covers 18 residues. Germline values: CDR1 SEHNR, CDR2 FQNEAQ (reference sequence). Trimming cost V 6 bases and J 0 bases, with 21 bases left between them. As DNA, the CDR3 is TGTGCCAGCAGTCTTGGGGCCTTGGGGGCTGGAGCCAAAAACATTCAGTACTTC. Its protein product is CASSLGALGAGAKNIQYF.

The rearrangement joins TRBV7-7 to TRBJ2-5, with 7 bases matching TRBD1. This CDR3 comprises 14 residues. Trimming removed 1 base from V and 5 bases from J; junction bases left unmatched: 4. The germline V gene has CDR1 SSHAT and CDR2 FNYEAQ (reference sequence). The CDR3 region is CASSLDRGGETQYF. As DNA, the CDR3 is TGTGCCAGCAGCTTAGACAGGGGTGGGGAGACCCAGTACTTC.

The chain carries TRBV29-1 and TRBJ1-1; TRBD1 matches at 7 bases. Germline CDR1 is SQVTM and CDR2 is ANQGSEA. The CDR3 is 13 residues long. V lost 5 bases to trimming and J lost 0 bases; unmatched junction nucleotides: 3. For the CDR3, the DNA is TGCAGCGTTTACAGGGGTATGAACACTGAAGCTTTCTTT. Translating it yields CSVYRGMNTEAFF.

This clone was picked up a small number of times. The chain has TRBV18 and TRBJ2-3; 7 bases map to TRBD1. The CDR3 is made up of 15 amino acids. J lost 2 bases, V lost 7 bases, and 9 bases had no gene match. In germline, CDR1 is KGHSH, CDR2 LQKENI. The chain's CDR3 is CASFFGRGITDTQYF. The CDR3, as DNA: TGTGCCAGCTTCTTCGGCAGGGGGATCACAGATACGCAGTATTTT.

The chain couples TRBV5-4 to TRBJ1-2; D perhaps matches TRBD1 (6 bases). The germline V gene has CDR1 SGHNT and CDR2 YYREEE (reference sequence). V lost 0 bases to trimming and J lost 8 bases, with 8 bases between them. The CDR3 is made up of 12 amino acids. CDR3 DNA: TGTGCCAGCAGCTTGGAGGGGGGGGGCTACACCTTC. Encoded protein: CASSLEGGGYTF.

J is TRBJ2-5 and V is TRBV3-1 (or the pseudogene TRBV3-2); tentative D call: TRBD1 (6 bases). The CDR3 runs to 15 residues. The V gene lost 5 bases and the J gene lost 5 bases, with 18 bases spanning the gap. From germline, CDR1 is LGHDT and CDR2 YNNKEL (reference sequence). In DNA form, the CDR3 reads TGTGCCAGCAGCGATCCGAACAGGGAAGGGGAGACCCAGTACTTC. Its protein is CASSDPNREGETQYF.

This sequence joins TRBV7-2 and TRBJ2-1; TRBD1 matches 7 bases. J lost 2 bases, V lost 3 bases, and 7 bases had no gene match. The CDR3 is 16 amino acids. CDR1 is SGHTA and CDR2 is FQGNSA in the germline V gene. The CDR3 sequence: CASSLHRGGAYNEQFF. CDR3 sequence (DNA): TGTGCCAGCAGCTTGCACAGAGGGGGCGCCTACAATGAGCAGTTCTTC.